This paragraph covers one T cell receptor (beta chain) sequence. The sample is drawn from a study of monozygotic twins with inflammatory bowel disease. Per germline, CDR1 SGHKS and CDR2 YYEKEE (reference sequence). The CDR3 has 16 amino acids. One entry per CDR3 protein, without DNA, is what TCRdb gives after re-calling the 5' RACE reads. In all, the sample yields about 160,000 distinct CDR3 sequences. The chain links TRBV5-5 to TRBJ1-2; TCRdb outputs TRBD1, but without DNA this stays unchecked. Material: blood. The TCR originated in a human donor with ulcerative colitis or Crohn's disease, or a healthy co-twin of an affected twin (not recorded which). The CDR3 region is CASSLGSSGRNYGYTF. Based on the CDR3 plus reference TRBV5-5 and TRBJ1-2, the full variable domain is DAGVTQSPTHLIKTRGQQVTLRCSPISGHKSVSWYQQVLGQGPQFIFQYYEKEERGRGNFPDRFSARQFPNYSSELNVNALLLGDSALYLCASSLGSSGRNYGYTFGSGTRLTVV.